The clone carrying this TCR beta chain appeared once. Naive CD8 cells comprised CD45RO-negative, CCR7-positively selected cells, excluding terminally differentiated effector memory CD45RA+ cells. This sample was included in a study of shared clonotypes between healthy human individuals. J was trimmed by 5 bases and V by 0 bases; bases with no gene match: 13. Germline CDR1 reads KGHSH; CDR2 reads LQKENI. The CDR3 is made up of 17 amino acids. Measured with immunoSEQ multiplex PCR; TCRdb has only the in-frame clones, and not every one. The sample includes around 1.9 million clones, 85% to 95% seen only once; the top ten take over 1.5%.

This TCR was recovered from a man younger than 35 in good health. Some clones in this sample may be carry-over from other donors' samples. The chain combines TRBV18 with TRBJ2-7; TRBD1 aligns across 7 bases. The sample was naive CD8+ T cells from PBMCs. CDR3 region: CASSPPHIRTGPNEQYF. The CDR3 region has the DNA TGTGCCAGCTCACCACCGCACATTCGGACAGGACCTAACGAGCAGTACTTC.